These 29 T cell receptor beta chains were all obtained from the same sample, sequenced in a study of PD-L1 blockade in urothelial cancer. This sample's time point: pretreatment peripheral blood. Data came from immunoSEQ multiplex PCR; TCRdb stores just in-frame clones and leaves some out. The profile covers nearly 45,000 clones, with over 75% appearing a single time and about 25% taken by the ten largest. The source was PBMCs, collected around atezolizumab (anti-PD-L1) treatment. The receptor source for this set is a donor at least 40 years old with urothelial cancer.

The V gene is TRBV13, the J gene TRBJ1-1; D unresolved. Looked up from germline, CDR1 is PRHDT and CDR2 is FYEKMQ (reference sequence). CDR3 length equals 13 residues. With 2 bases removed from V and 1 base from J, the gap between germline ends came to 5 bases. CDR3: CASSLHPNTEAFF. The CDR3 DNA reads as TGTGCCAGCAGCTTACATCCGAACACTGAAGCTTTCTTT.

The CDR3 is CASSLGLAGPTDTQYF. The CDR3 bases are TGTGCCAGCAGCCTGGGACTAGCGGGGCCCACAGATACGCAGTATTTT. This chain connects TRBV7-9 to TRBJ2-3, with 13 positions matching TRBD2. CDR1 is SEHNR, CDR2 FQNEAQ, per germline (reference sequence). With 5 bases clipped from V and 2 bases from J, the junction kept 4 bases outside the gene matches. The CDR3 has 16 residues.

The genes are TRBV30 and TRBJ2-1; 11 bases agree with TRBD2. This CDR3 has 15 amino acids. The V gene's germline CDR1 is GTSNPN and CDR2 SVGIG (reference sequence). J lost 9 bases, V lost 6 bases, and 13 bases had no gene match. The CDR3 spells CACPPLAGVASEQFF. The CDR3 nucleotides are TGTGCCTGCCCCCCACTAGCGGGAGTGGCGAGTGAGCAGTTCTTC. Using reference TRBV30 and TRBJ2-1 for the parts outside the CDR3, the full variable domain is SQTIHQWPATLVQPVGSPLSLECTVEGTSNPNLYWYRQAAGRGLQLLFYSVGIGQISSEVPQNLSASRPQDRQFILSSKKLLLSDSGFYLCACPPLAGVASEQFFGPGTRLTVL.

The rearrangement joins TRBV28 to TRBJ2-7; D possibly corresponds to TRBD1 (5 bases). Looked up from germline, CDR1 is MDHEN and CDR2 is SYDVKM. Trimming removed 4 bases at V and 0 bases at J, with 19 bases between. The CDR3 is 17 residues long. The CDR3 DNA follows: TGTGCCAGCAGTTACCCCCACGGCTCGACAGTCTCCTACGAGCAGTACTTC. It specifies CASSYPHGSTVSYEQYF.

The sample holds a few counts of this clone. J is TRBJ2-3 and V is TRBV27, with 7 bases lining up with TRBD2. This CDR3 spans 13 amino acids. Germline V gene data show CDR1 as MNHEY and CDR2 as SMNVEV (reference sequence). V gave up 6 bases and J gave up 7 bases; unmatched junction bases: 7. CDR3 DNA: TGTGCCAGCAGCGCCCTGGGACTACATACGCAGTATTTT. Its translation is CASSALGLHTQYF.

This clone was seen only a few times. This sequence joins TRBV11-3 and TRBJ1-1, with D possibly being TRBD1 (6 bases). CDR3 length: 15 residues. Trimming left V 5 bases short and J 1 base short, with 14 bases between. CDR1 is SGHNT and CDR2 is YENEEA in the germline V gene. The CDR3 sequence is CASSPYRVGNTEAFF. In DNA, the CDR3 is TGTGCCAGCAGCCCTTACAGGGTGGGGAACACTGAAGCTTTCTTT.

The rearrangement joins TRBV7-2 to TRBJ1-2; tentatively, D is TRBD1 (5 bases). The CDR3 has 14 amino acids. V was pared by 1 base and J by 7 bases, with 13 bases between. Germline V gene lookup returns CDR1 SGHTA and CDR2 FQGNSA. This CDR3 reads CASSLVGGGGGYTF. For the CDR3, the DNA is TGTGCCAGCAGCTTAGTGGGGGGAGGTGGTGGCTACACCTTC.

This clone was seen a few times. This CDR3 reads CASSPLGQGDYEQYF. The DNA for the CDR3 is TGTGCCAGCTCACCACTGGGACAGGGAGACTACGAGCAGTACTTC. V is TRBV18 and J is TRBJ2-7; the match to TRBD1 covers 9 bases. CDR3 size: 15 residues. Germline V gene data show CDR1 as KGHSH and CDR2 as LQKENI. Losses at the gene ends were 1 base for V and 3 bases for J; bases not matched to a gene: 4.

The chain recombines TRBV30 with TRBJ2-3; tentative D call: TRBD2 (5 bases). With 3 bases removed from V and 1 base from J, the gap between germline ends came to 8 bases. Looked up from germline, CDR1 is GTSNPN and CDR2 is SVGIG (reference sequence). This CDR3 has 13 residues. DNA for the CDR3: TGTGCCTGGAGACTAGTCGGCACAGATACGCAGTATTTT. This codes for CAWRLVGTDTQYF.

The chain is built from TRBV6-5 and TRBJ2-5; 10 bases are shared with TRBD2. J was trimmed by 7 bases and V by 6 bases; bases with no gene match: 11. Germline CDR1 reads MNHEY; CDR2 reads SVGAGI. The CDR3 totals 15 residues. The CDR3 coding sequence is TGTGCCAGCAGCCCCCCTAGCGGGAGAGCCGGGACCCAGTACTTC. This encodes CASSPPSGRAGTQYF.

The rearrangement links TRBV7-3 to TRBJ2-1; 11 bases are shared with TRBD2. This CDR3 has 15 amino acids. J lost 4 bases, V lost 5 bases, and 4 bases had no gene match. The germline V gene encodes CDR1 SGHTA and CDR2 FQGTGA. CDR3 loop: CASSVSGGGYNEQFF. The CDR3 DNA follows: TGTGCCAGCAGCGTTAGCGGGGGGGGATACAATGAGCAGTTCTTC.

The chain carries TRBV5-5 and TRBJ2-5, with TRBD2 matching over 7 bases. The CDR3 runs to 16 residues. Looked up from germline, CDR1 is SGHKS and CDR2 is YYEKEE (reference sequence). V dropped 0 bases and J dropped 2; count of bases not matched to a gene: 7. The DNA of the CDR3 is TGTGCCAGCAGCTTGGTGGCTAGCGGACCGCAAGAGACCCAGTACTTC. Translating it yields CASSLVASGPQETQYF.

The chain joins TRBV7-9 to TRBJ1-3; weak D call: TRBD1 (5 bases). V was clipped by 3 bases and J by 4 bases, with 10 bases between them. This CDR3 region has 14 residues. In germline, CDR1 is SEHNR, CDR2 FQNEAQ (reference sequence). The DNA of the CDR3 is TGTGCCAGCAGCTTCAGGGAATTGGGAAACACCATATATTTT. Its protein product is CASSFRELGNTIYF.

The chain joins TRBV7-9 to TRBJ2-7; 9 positions agree with TRBD1. V lost 5 bases and J lost 6; bases outside the gene matches: 11. This CDR3 has 15 amino acids. From germline, CDR1 is SEHNR and CDR2 FQNEAQ (reference sequence). CDR3 in amino acids: CASSPAGTGWGEQYF. The DNA of the CDR3 is TGTGCCAGCAGCCCCGCCGGGACAGGGTGGGGCGAGCAGTACTTC.

The J gene is TRBJ1-5, the V gene TRBV4-1, with 9 bases aligning to TRBD1. J was trimmed by 8 bases and V by 0 bases; bases with no gene match: 8. This CDR3 has 16 residues. The germline gives CDR1 MGHRA, CDR2 YSYEKL. The DNA of the CDR3 is TGCGCCAGCAGCCAAGAGGACACAGGGGGCCGGGAGCCCCAGCATTTT. Translation: CASSQEDTGGREPQHF.

The chain uses TRBV4-1 and TRBJ2-3; 8 nucleotides match TRBD2. Per germline, CDR1 MGHRA and CDR2 YSYEKL. The CDR3 spans 13 residues. V was clipped by 0 bases and J by 14 bases; unmatched bases: 7. Written as DNA, the CDR3 is TGCGCCAGCAGCCAAGATATGAGCGGGAGTTGGTATTTT. Protein product: CASSQDMSGSWYF.

CDR3 sequence: CASSLARSNEQFF. CDR3 nucleotides: TGTGCCAGCAGTTTGGCCCGCAGCAATGAGCAGTTCTTC. V is TRBV28 and J is TRBJ2-1; D gene unclear. V was cut by 3 bases and J by 6 bases, with 9 bases left in between. The CDR3 spans 13 residues. The V gene's germline CDR1 is MDHEN and CDR2 SYDVKM.

The chain recombines TRBV11-2 with TRBJ1-2; D remains ambiguous. Germline V lookup: CDR1 SGHAT, CDR2 FQNNGV. V lost 5 bases, J lost 1 base, and 8 bases lay in between. This CDR3 has 13 residues. CDR3 region: CASSHGVNYGYTF. In nucleotides, the CDR3 is TGTGCCAGCAGCCACGGGGTTAACTATGGCTACACCTTC.

The CDR3 loop is CASSLAGDNEQFF. The CDR3 region has the DNA TGCGCCAGCAGCTTGGCCGGAGACAATGAGCAGTTCTTC. The chain links TRBV5-1 to TRBJ2-1; D ambiguous. CDR1 and CDR2 (germline): SGHRS, YFSETQ. The CDR3 sequence is 13 residues long. Deletions cut 0 bases from V and 5 bases from J, with 6 bases between. Full variable domain (rest looked up from reference TRBV5-1 and TRBJ2-1): KAGVTQTPRYLIKTRGQQVTLSCSPISGHRSVSWYQQTPGQGLQFLFEYFSETQRNKGNFPGRFSGRQFSNSRSEMNVSTLELGDSALYLCASSLAGDNEQFFGPGTRLTVL.

This chain connects TRBV14 to TRBJ1-2, with D maybe TRBD1 (5 bases). Germline V gene sequence: CDR1 SGHDN, CDR2 FVKESK. Trimming took 4 bases from V and 8 from J, leaving 14 bases between them. The CDR3 is 13 amino acids. The CDR3 is CASSRAREGGYTF. CDR3 coding DNA: TGTGCCAGCAGCCGGGCCAGGGAAGGGGGCTACACCTTC.

This clone came up once. The rearrangement joins TRBV30 to TRBJ1-1; D call uncertain. The CDR3 is 14 residues long. V was clipped by 1 base and J by 0 bases, with 9 bases between them. The germline CDR1 and CDR2 sequences are GTSNPN and SVGIG (reference sequence). The CDR3 coding sequence is TGTGCCTGGAGTGGGTGGCCGATGAACACTGAAGCTTTCTTT. Amino acids: CAWSGWPMNTEAFF.

The CDR3 DNA is TGTGCCAGCCATTCAATGGGGGGGTTAGGGACCCAGTACTTC. Translation: CASHSMGGLGTQYF. The chain links TRBV7-2 to TRBJ2-5; 7 positions match TRBD2. This CDR3 has 14 amino acids. V dropped 8 bases and J dropped 7; count of bases not matched to a gene: 13. The germline V gene encodes CDR1 SGHTA and CDR2 FQGNSA.

This sequence joins TRBV29-1 and TRBJ2-1; D possibly corresponds to TRBD2 (7 bases). The germline CDR1 and CDR2 sequences are SQVTM and ANQGSEA. The V gene lost 2 bases and the J gene lost 12 bases, with 17 bases spanning the gap. CDR3 length: 13 residues. The CDR3 protein is CSVERGTMRGQFF. The CDR3 DNA is TGCAGCGTTGAAAGGGGGACTATGCGGGGGCAGTTCTTC.

As to this clone: The junction shows a germline mismatch at one end, possibly a read error. The J gene is TRBJ2-4, the V gene TRBV4-2; D is possibly TRBD1 (6 bases). This CDR3 has 13 residues. Germline V CDR1 and CDR2: LGHNA, YNFKEQ. For the CDR3, the DNA is TGTGCCAGCAGCCGGGACACCAAAAGCATTCAGTACTTC. Translation: CASSRDTKSIQYF.

This sequence joins TRBV4-1 and TRBJ2-1; TRBD2 might be the D (6 bases). V was cut by 2 bases and J by 9 bases, with 20 bases left in between. Germline assignment: CDR1 MGHRA and CDR2 YSYEKL. This CDR3 is built from 16 residues. The CDR3 sequence is CASSQLDGGKHGEQFF. CDR3 nucleotides: TGCGCCAGCAGCCAATTGGACGGAGGGAAACATGGTGAGCAGTTCTTC.

V gene TRBV4-2 combines with J gene TRBJ1-2; 10 bases agree with TRBD1. The CDR3 covers 14 residues. Trimming cost V 8 bases and J 7 bases; bases outside gene matches: 10. Germline CDR1 reads LGHNA; CDR2 reads YNFKEQ. The CDR3 region has the DNA TGTGCCAGCCGCGCGGGACAGGGGTTGGGTGGCTACACCTTC. It yields the protein CASRAGQGLGGYTF.

The chain employs TRBV28 and TRBJ2-3; D possibly corresponds to TRBD1 (6 bases). CDR3 size: 12 residues. Germline CDR1 reads MDHEN; CDR2 reads SYDVKM. Trimming shortened V by 5 bases and J by 11 bases, and 14 bases separated the two germline ends. This chain's CDR3 is CASSEGARGQYF. CDR3 sequence (DNA): TGTGCCAGCAGTGAAGGTGCCAGGGGGCAGTATTTT.

The J gene is TRBJ2-7, the V gene TRBV28; 14 bases agree with TRBD2. Germline V gene data show CDR1 as MDHEN and CDR2 as SYDVKM. V lost 4 bases, J lost 7 bases, and 6 bases stayed unmatched. This CDR3 spans 15 amino acids. Written as DNA, the CDR3 is TGTGCCAGCAGTTCACCGGGACTAGCGGGAGTGGAGCAGTACTTC. Its translation is CASSSPGLAGVEQYF.

The rearrangement links TRBV6-6 to TRBJ2-7; D not certain. This CDR3 comprises 12 residues. V dropped 2 bases and J dropped 3 bases, with 5 bases sitting between them. The germline V gene has CDR1 MNHNY and CDR2 SVGAGI (reference sequence). In DNA form, the CDR3 reads TGTGCCAGCAGTTACGTTAGCTACGAGCAGTACTTC. As protein: CASSYVSYEQYF.